One and the same sample provided the 26 T cell receptor beta chains below, sequenced in a study of radiotherapy plus CTLA-4 blockade in lung cancer. Profiling relied on immunoSEQ multiplex PCR, and the TCRdb table lists in-frame clones only, not all of them. The table lists approximately 35,000 clones, around 85% of them singletons, with 5% to 6% in the top ten. Sequenced here: peripheral blood, sampled from a patient treated with radiotherapy plus ipilimumab. These receptors were taken from a human donor with non-small cell lung cancer who had stable disease on radiotherapy plus ipilimumab.

The chain couples TRBV7-9 to TRBJ1-1, with 9 bases lining up with TRBD1. Germline assignment: CDR1 SEHNR and CDR2 FQNEAQ (reference sequence). J was trimmed by 0 bases and V by 5 bases; bases with no gene match: 7. The CDR3 totals 16 residues. DNA for the CDR3: TGTGCCAGCAGCCCCGGGACAGGGATAATGAACACTGAAGCTTTCTTT. Its translation is CASSPGTGIMNTEAFF. Variable domain in full (rest from reference TRBV7-9 and TRBJ1-1): DTGVSQNPRHKITKRGQNVTFRCDPISEHNRLYWYRQTLGQGPEFLTYFQNEAQLEKSRLLSDRFSAERPKGSFSTLEIQRTEQGDSAMYLCASSPGTGIMNTEAFFGQGTRLTVV.

V and J are TRBV28 and TRBJ2-1; D perhaps matches TRBD1 (5 bases). Germline CDR1 and CDR2: MDHEN and SYDVKM. The ends were cut back, 5 bases at V and 8 bases at J, with 10 bases in the middle. The CDR3 has 12 amino acids. In nucleotides, the CDR3 is TGTGCCAGCAGTGTTAGGGGCCATGAGCAGTTCTTC. It encodes CASSVRGHEQFF.

Comments on this clone: Other DNA sequences within the sample encode an identical CDR3. This rearrangement joins TRBV9 to TRBJ2-1, with TRBD2 matching 7 bases. Losses at the gene ends were 0 bases for V and 4 bases for J; bases not matched to a gene: 1. Germline V CDR1 and CDR2: SGDLS, YYNGEE. The CDR3 sequence is 14 residues long. The CDR3: CASSVGGGYNEQFF. Here the CDR3 DNA reads TGTGCCAGCAGCGTAGGGGGGGGGTACAATGAGCAGTTCTTC.

The chain carries TRBV23-1 and TRBJ2-1; 13 bases align to TRBD2. TRBV23-1 belongs to the ORF category, with a function that is uncertain. The V segment lost 0 bases and the J segment 9 bases; nucleotides outside the gene matches: 11. The CDR3 runs to 18 residues. The CDR3 loop reads CASSQSFTSGRARSEQFF. The CDR3 DNA follows: TGCGCCAGCAGTCAATCGTTCACTAGCGGGAGGGCCCGAAGTGAGCAGTTCTTC.

The genes are TRBV27 and TRBJ2-7; 13 positions match TRBD2. Looked up from germline, CDR1 is MNHEY and CDR2 is SMNVEV (reference sequence). This CDR3 has 16 amino acids. With 7 bases clipped from V and 4 bases from J, the junction kept 10 bases outside the gene matches. This CDR3 reads CASKRGTSGDGYEQYF. In nucleotides, the CDR3 is TGTGCCAGCAAACGAGGGACTAGCGGGGATGGGTACGAGCAGTACTTC.

The V gene is TRBV5-1, the J gene TRBJ1-3; D remains ambiguous. Trimming took off 2 bases at V and 0 bases at J, with 12 bases between the two ends. Germline CDR1 SGHRS, CDR2 YFSETQ. The length of the CDR3 is 16 residues. The CDR3 coding sequence is TGCGCCAGCAGCTTAGGTTCGGCGGGCTCTGGAAACACCATATATTTT. Its protein product is CASSLGSAGSGNTIYF. Supplemented by reference TRBV5-1 and TRBJ1-3, the full variable domain reads KAGVTQTPRYLIKTRGQQVTLSCSPISGHRSVSWYQQTPGQGLQFLFEYFSETQRNKGNFPGRFSGRQFSNSRSEMNVSTLELGDSALYLCASSLGSAGSGNTIYFGEGSWLTVV.

V and J are TRBV7-9 and TRBJ2-6; D is uncertain. V shed 2 bases and J shed 0 bases, with 5 bases lying between them. The CDR3 contains 15 residues. The germline V gene encodes CDR1 SEHNR and CDR2 FQNEAQ (reference sequence). As DNA, the CDR3 is TGTGCCAGCAGCTTAAGAGCCTCTGGGGCCAACGTCCTGACTTTC. It translates to CASSLRASGANVLTF.

Here the CDR3 reads CASRADPGQGLTNYGYTF. The CDR3 bases are TGTGCCAGCAGGGCCGACCCGGGACAGGGCCTAACCAACTATGGCTACACCTTC. The chain links TRBV5-5 to TRBJ1-2; 9 positions match TRBD1. Per germline, CDR1 SGHKS and CDR2 YYEKEE (reference sequence). The CDR3 spans 18 residues. J was trimmed by 2 bases and V by 5 bases; bases with no gene match: 16.

The V call is TRBV7-2, the J call TRBJ1-2; D gene uncertain. Germline-derived CDR1 and CDR2 are SGHTA and FQGNSA. This CDR3 is 13 amino acids long. The V and J ends lost 5 bases and 4 bases respectively, with 11 bases between them. Written as DNA, the CDR3 is TGTGCCAGCAGCAAGGGAGGCGCCTATGGCTACACCTTC. Amino acid sequence: CASSKGGAYGYTF.

This clone was recorded a few times. The chain links TRBV11-3 to TRBJ2-5; the match to TRBD2 covers 7 bases. Germline CDR1 SGHNT, CDR2 YENEEA. CDR3 size: 16 residues. After removal of 5 bases from V and 2 bases from J, the junction contained 11 bases not matched to a gene. Written as DNA, the CDR3 is TGTGCCAGCAGCCCCAGCGGGGCGGGAGAGCAAGAGACCCAGTACTTC. It specifies CASSPSGAGEQETQYF.

This sequence joins TRBV19 and TRBJ2-1, with TRBD2 matching 15 bases. Trimming cost V 5 bases and J 4 bases; bases outside gene matches: 3. The length of the CDR3 is 16 residues. Germline V lookup: CDR1 LNHDA, CDR2 SQIVND (reference sequence). CDR3 sequence reads: CASSSGTSGRYNEQFF. CDR3 sequence (DNA): TGTGCCAGTAGTTCAGGGACTAGCGGGAGGTACAATGAGCAGTTCTTC.

CDR3 loop: CASSRRTSGDNEFF. Written as DNA, the CDR3 is TGTGCCAGCAGTAGGAGGACTAGCGGAGATAACGAGTTCTTC. The chain has TRBV6-5 and TRBJ2-1, with TRBD2 matching over 10 bases. J lost 14 bases, V lost 5 bases, and 12 bases had no gene match. Per germline, CDR1 MNHEY and CDR2 SVGAGI. The CDR3 totals 14 residues.

The chain couples TRBV25-1 to TRBJ2-7, with 8 bases matching TRBD2. Per germline, CDR1 MGHDK and CDR2 SYGVNS. This CDR3 has 14 amino acids. The V and J ends lost 5 bases and 2 bases, in that order; junction bases with no gene match: 5. CDR3 nucleotide sequence: TGTGCCAGCAGTCTCCGGGGGGGCGCCTACGAGCAGTACTTC. Translated, it gives CASSLRGGAYEQYF.

The chain links TRBV5-4 to TRBJ1-1, with 8 nucleotides matching TRBD1. The germline V gene encodes CDR1 SGHNT and CDR2 YYREEE (reference sequence). The CDR3 sequence is 17 residues long. Trimming removed 0 bases from V and 4 bases from J; junction bases left unmatched: 11. CDR3 sequence: CASSLEWQGAGGTEAFF. CDR3 nucleotides: TGTGCCAGCAGCTTGGAGTGGCAGGGGGCTGGGGGCACTGAAGCTTTCTTT.

The chain uses TRBV7-2 and TRBJ1-5; tentative D call: TRBD1 (5 bases). Between the trimmed V and J ends, which lost 5 bases and 7 bases, there was a span of 12 bases. Germline CDR1 SGHTA, CDR2 FQGNSA. The CDR3 runs to 13 residues. Here the CDR3 reads CASSPWGGQPQHF. Written as DNA, the CDR3 is TGTGCCAGCAGCCCATGGGGGGGGCAGCCCCAGCATTTT.

This chain uses TRBV6-1 with TRBJ2-7, with D unresolved. The CDR3 is 15 amino acids. The germline V gene has CDR1 MNHNS and CDR2 SASEGT. Trimming pared 6 bases from V and 2 bases from J, leaving 17 bases between. The CDR3 here is CASSVLVTDAYEQYF. As DNA, the CDR3 is TGTGCCAGCAGCGTCCTTGTGACTGACGCCTACGAGCAGTACTTC.

This CDR3 reads CASSESTVFSYNEQFF. CDR3 coding DNA: TGCGCCAGCAGTGAGTCGACAGTCTTCTCCTACAATGAGCAGTTCTTC. J is TRBJ2-1 and V is TRBV10-1; a possible D gene is TRBD1 (5 bases). The CDR3 length is 16 residues. CDR1 and CDR2 (germline): WNHNN, SYGVQD (reference sequence). V was pared by 0 bases and J by 0 bases, with 9 bases between.

The chain has TRBV11-2 and TRBJ2-7, with D possibly TRBD1 on 6 matching bases. V lost 5 bases to trimming and J lost 5 bases, with 13 bases between them. The CDR3 covers 13 residues. Per germline, CDR1 SGHAT and CDR2 FQNNGV. CDR3 in amino acids: CASSGTFSDEQYF. The CDR3 DNA reads TGTGCCAGCAGCGGGACATTTTCGGACGAGCAGTACTTC. The whole variable domain, filled in from reference TRBV11-2 and TRBJ2-7, reads EAGVAQSPRYKIIEKRQSVAFWCNPISGHATLYWYQQILGQGPKLLIQFQNNGVVDDSQLPKDRFSAERLKGVDSTLKIQPAKLEDSAVYLCASSGTFSDEQYFGPGTRLTVT.

The rearrangement uses TRBV30 and TRBJ2-3; 10 bases map to TRBD2. This CDR3 has 17 amino acids. The trim removed 5 bases at V and 0 bases at J, leaving 11 bases unmatched. The germline CDR1 and CDR2 sequences are GTSNPN and SVGIG (reference sequence). CDR3 loop: CAWGGGGLAESTDTQYF. The CDR3 DNA follows: TGTGCCTGGGGGGGTGGAGGACTAGCGGAGAGCACAGATACGCAGTATTTT.

The V call is TRBV19, the J call TRBJ2-6; TRBD2 is a possible D gene (6 bases). CDR1 LNHDA and CDR2 SQIVND come from the germline V gene (reference sequence). The germline V and J ends were trimmed by 8 bases and 3 bases, with 11 bases remaining between them. There are 14 residues in the CDR3. The CDR3 region has the DNA TGTGCCAGTCAGGAGGGTAGTGGGGCCAACGTCCTGACTTTC. This encodes CASQEGSGANVLTF.

The chain recombines TRBV7-2 with TRBJ1-1; 8 bases are a match to TRBD1. The V and J ends lost 5 bases and 4 bases, in that order; junction bases with no gene match: 9. There are 15 residues in the CDR3. CDR1 and CDR2 (germline): SGHTA, FQGNSA. CDR3 sequence (DNA): TGTGCCAGCAGCCCCCAGACAGGGGTCCTCACTGAAGCTTTCTTT. Its translation is CASSPQTGVLTEAFF.

This clone came up once. This sequence joins TRBV18 and TRBJ2-2; 9 nucleotides align to TRBD2. The germline V gene has CDR1 KGHSH and CDR2 LQKENI. The CDR3 spans 18 residues. J gave up 6 bases and V 6 bases, and 17 bases lay outside the gene matches. The CDR3 DNA sequence: TGTGCCAGCTCGCCCAGGCCTAGCGGGACCCGGTTGGCCGGGGAGCTGTTTTTT. As protein: CASSPRPSGTRLAGELFF.

The V gene is TRBV29-1, the J gene TRBJ1-1; 10 nucleotides align to TRBD1. After removal of 6 bases from V and 10 bases from J, the junction contained 8 bases not matched to a gene. The germline V gene has CDR1 SQVTM and CDR2 ANQGSEA. The CDR3 is 12 amino acids. CDR3 region: CSVPTGGGRAFF. The CDR3 nucleotides are TGCAGCGTCCCGACAGGGGGCGGACGAGCTTTCTTT.

V gene TRBV7-2 combines with J gene TRBJ2-7, with 13 bases lining up with TRBD2. The CDR3 loop spans 17 amino acids. Trimming at V came to 5 bases and at J to 6 bases, leaving 13 bases not matched to a gene. Germline V lookup: CDR1 SGHTA, CDR2 FQGNSA. The CDR3, as DNA: TGTGCCAGCAGCCCAATCCGGTGGACTAGCGGGAGTAGCGAGCAGTACTTC. Translation gives CASSPIRWTSGSSEQYF.

This chain uses TRBV30 with TRBJ2-3, with 7 bases matching TRBD2. Trimming removed 0 bases from V and 4 bases from J; junction bases left unmatched: 4. From germline, CDR1 is GTSNPN and CDR2 SVGIG (reference sequence). The CDR3 totals 14 residues. In DNA form, the CDR3 reads TGTGCCTGGAGTGTGGGGGGGAGAGCAGATACGCAGTATTTT. This codes for CAWSVGGRADTQYF.

The V gene is TRBV19, the J gene TRBJ2-1, with 7 bases lining up with TRBD2. Germline V gives CDR1 LNHDA, CDR2 SQIVND (reference sequence). The CDR3 runs to 14 residues. V lost 0 bases to trimming and J lost 8 bases; unmatched junction nucleotides: 4. The CDR3, as DNA: TGTGCCAGTAGTATAGAGACTAGCAGCTATGAGCAGTTCTTC. Translating it yields CASSIETSSYEQFF.